This T cell receptor (beta chain) stems from a study of post-analysis software for immune sequencing data. Whole-study context: The disease courses spanned relapsing-remitting, secondary progressive and progressive-relapsing forms of multiple sclerosis. Study outcomes and limitations: Co-batched samples clustered tightly together by F measure. A handful of TRBV segments (TRBV5-6, TRBV5-1 and TRBV20-1 among them) occurred more frequently in patients than in controls.

This clonotype has more than one count but fewer than ten. The target antigen is unknown. A read error is possible here, since a much larger clone lies one base away. TCR beta cDNA libraries had unique molecular identifiers. Via MiXCR, TCRdb re-called the PCR reads, giving one row per CDR3 protein. The sample has around 250,000 distinct CDR3 sequences, about 38% seen once; the top ten hold more than 4%. The CDR3 spans 11 residues. Between the trimmed V and J ends, which lost 6 bases and 4 bases, there was a span of 5 bases. Germline V gene lookup returns CDR1 WSHSY and CDR2 SAAADI. The chain links TRBV10-2 to TRBJ2-3; D ambiguous. Sequencing input: blood. The source of this sequence is a girl between 10 and 17 years old with multiple sclerosis. The DNA for the CDR3 is TGCGCCAGCAGGGACCCAGATACGCAGTATTTT. It translates to CASRDPDTQYF.